This T cell receptor beta chain came from a study of T cell repertoires in cytomegalovirus infection. Study information: Matching HLA type and CMV infection were both indicated by public TCR beta signatures. Findings of the study overall: What dominated the ex vivo response were HLA-C-restricted CMV-specific TCR beta clonotypes.

There are a few counts of this clonotype. What it recognizes is unknown. TCRdb independently ran MiXCR on the reads; one entry per CDR3 protein. The sample holds around 300,000 distinct CDR3 sequences, around 20% seen once. The CDR3 is 14 residues long. With 5 bases removed from V and 1 base from J, the gap between germline ends came to 11 bases. Germline V lookup: CDR1 MDHEN, CDR2 SYDVKM. The receptor's source is a human donor in good health (CMV status not recorded). Some clones in this sample may be carry-over from other donors' samples. The chain recombines TRBV28 with TRBJ1-1; D is unresolved. Sequenced material: cultured PBMCs, taken from culture after CMV antigen stimulation. The chain's CDR3 is CASSRQTENTEAFF. As DNA, the CDR3 is TGTGCCAGCAGTCGCCAGACTGAGAACACTGAAGCTTTCTTT.